This note documents a single T cell receptor beta chain sequence. Its antigen is unidentified. In germline, CDR1 is SGHTA, CDR2 FQGNSA. The V end was cut by 2 bases, the J end by 7 bases, with 17 bases between. The CDR3 consists of 16 residues. This record belongs to a study of shared clonotypes between healthy human individuals. On the study more broadly: Ranging from 18 to 49 in age, donors were a couple of women and three men.

General study findings and limits: Rarefaction showed sorted-subset sequencing was incomplete despite large depth. The four-donor shared clonotypes exceeded non-shared clonotypes in generation probability, with non-shared ones scoring lower.

Sequenced by immunoSEQ multiplex PCR; TCRdb stores in-frame clones only, minus some. The profile shows roughly 2.5 million clones, around nine tenths of them singletons. This TCR derives from a man aged 18-30 years in good health. The chain couples TRBV7-2 to TRBJ2-2; weak D call: TRBD1 (6 bases). Material for sequencing was naive CD4+ T cells sorted from blood. Noted subset: CD45RA+ positively selected. The CDR3 loop is CASSLQGPGDLGELFF. The CDR3 DNA is TGTGCCAGCAGCTTACAGGGGCCAGGGGATCTCGGGGAGCTGTTTTTT.